This TCR beta chain was captured by sequencing in a study of CXCR3-negative and CXCR3-positive naive CD8 T cells. Study outcomes and limitations: In CXCR3-positive naive cells, the TRB CDR3s were more hydrophobic than in CXCR3-negative naive cells. Sequencing showed both naive subsets with comparably high diversity, and memory CD8+ cells much lower. Freshly isolated PBMCs were used in most assays, given partial CXCR3 loss after freezing.

Naive CD8+ T cells displayed a CD45RO-CCR7+CD27+CD95- phenotype. As concerns this clonotype: Antigen: not known.

In germline, CDR1 is MRHNA, CDR2 SNTAGT. The CDR3 contains 16 residues. Preparation of TRB cDNA libraries relied on 5' RACE carrying UMI labels. TCRdb reworked the 5' RACE reads into one entry per CDR3 protein, no DNA. The repertoire table contains about 120,000 distinct CDR3 sequences. Material for sequencing was naive CXCR3+ CD8+ T cells from blood. Subset: CD45RO-CCR7+CD27+CD95- naive CD8+ T cells expressing CXCR3 (TNR3+). The sequence came from a human donor in good health. Some clones in this sample may be carry-over from other donors' samples. This chain uses TRBV6-4 with TRBJ2-1; lacking DNA, the TRBD1 call made by TCRdb goes unchecked. The CDR3 sequence is CASSEWDRGVLNEQFF.